Sequencing of this TCR beta chain was carried out in a study of tumor-infiltrating lymphocytes in primary liver carcinoma. Turning to the study itself: The tumors, T1-T3 N0M0 lesions, were roughly 4.2 to 11 cm across. Whole-study results and caveats: Tumors carried a top-250-clone fraction significantly exceeding that of blood (p = 0.039).

The CDR3 loop spans 16 amino acids. J lost 4 bases, V lost 7 bases, and 11 bases had no gene match. Germline loops: CDR1 MNHEY, CDR2 SVGAGI. TCR beta cDNA was reverse-transcribed from around 0.55 ug of total RNA. The reaction used a constant-region primer and ProtoScript II reverse transcriptase. Three-round nested multiplex PCR performed with slightly modified ARM-PCR produced the TCR beta libraries. TRBV1-TRBV30 forward and Cbeta reverse primers drove the first two roughly 10-cycle rounds. TCRdb called the multiplex PCR reads again in MiXCR, with one record for every CDR3 protein. The sample shows approximately 330,000 distinct CDR3 sequences, less than 70% of them seen only once. As to this clonotype: Antigen specificity is unknown.

Germline DNA was also extracted, and blood RNA was taken from unsorted whole blood. The TCR originated in a man aged 35 to 55 with primary liver carcinoma and hepatitis B virus infection. The genes are TRBV6-5 and TRBJ2-2; 8 nucleotides align to TRBD1. Specimen: peripheral blood. Here the CDR3 reads CASTHLTGDSTGELFF. The DNA for the CDR3 is TGTGCCAGCACCCACTTGACAGGGGACTCCACCGGGGAGCTGTTTTTT.